Shown below are 21 T cell receptor beta chains from a single sample sequenced in a study of cytomegalovirus exposure and HLA in healthy donors. Both 60 Vbeta primers and 13 Jbeta primers went into the PCR. Method: immunoSEQ multiplex PCR; TCRdb's copy keeps in-frame clones and lacks some. The sample consists of 200,000 to 250,000 clones, under 80% of them appearing once. The specimen was PBMCs. Source of these receptors: a woman aged 30 to 39 in good health and CMV-seronegative.

The rearrangement joins TRBV10-3 to TRBJ1-2; D remains ambiguous. Germline V gives CDR1 ENHRY, CDR2 SYGVKD. The CDR3 length is 11 residues. V lost 7 bases and J lost 5, with 8 bases in between. CDR3 region: CAIMGGYGYTF. CDR3 nucleotide sequence: TGTGCCATCATGGGAGGGTATGGCTACACCTTC.

The chain recombines TRBV19 with TRBJ2-7, with 7 bases matching TRBD1. Losses at the gene ends were 9 bases for V and 2 bases for J; bases not matched to a gene: 7. The CDR3 is 13 amino acids. Germline V gene data show CDR1 as LNHDA and CDR2 as SQIVND (reference sequence). The DNA for the CDR3 is TGTGCCAGCTCACCGGGACAGACCTACGAGCAGTACTTC. It encodes CASSPGQTYEQYF. Full variable domain (remainder filled in from reference TRBV19 and TRBJ2-7): DGGITQSPKYLFRKEGQNVTLSCEQNLNHDAMYWYRQDPGQGLRLIYYSQIVNDFQKGDIAEGYSVSREKKESFPLTVTSAQKNPTAFYLCASSPGQTYEQYFGPGTRLTVT.

CDR3 loop: CASSRDSPGANVLTF. CDR3 in DNA: TGTGCCAGCAGCCGGGACAGCCCTGGGGCCAACGTCCTGACTTTC. The chain is built from TRBV7-3 and TRBJ2-6; 7 bases map to TRBD1. Germline CDR1 is SGHTA and CDR2 is FQGTGA. The CDR3 spans 15 residues. Trimming cost V 5 bases and J 2 bases; bases outside gene matches: 3.

The CDR3 region has the DNA TGTGCCAGCAGCCCTCGACAGTTGACGAACACCGGGGAGCTGTTTTTT. Residues: CASSPRQLTNTGELFF. V gene TRBV5-5 combines with J gene TRBJ2-2; possible D gene TRBD1, 5 bases. This CDR3 is 16 amino acids long. V shed 4 bases and J shed 0 bases, with 13 bases lying between them. Germline V gene lookup returns CDR1 SGHKS and CDR2 YYEKEE (reference sequence).

This clone was detected only a few times. This chain joins TRBV4-3 and TRBJ1-3; D gene uncertain. The V end was cut by 4 bases, the J end by 4 bases, with 11 bases between. Germline V gene sequence: CDR1 LGHNA, CDR2 YSLEER. The length of the CDR3 is 14 residues. The CDR3 loop is CASSLLFEGNTIYF. The CDR3 DNA reads as TGCGCCAGCAGCCTACTTTTCGAAGGAAACACCATATATTTT.

V and J are TRBV5-1 and TRBJ2-1, with 7 bases lining up with TRBD2. The CDR3 is 16 amino acids. Germline assignment: CDR1 SGHRS and CDR2 YFSETQ. The junction had 11 bases not matched to a gene; V was cut back by 3 bases and J by 5 bases. The CDR3 region has the DNA TGCGCCAGCAGCTCCCGTGGAGGGACTAAGCACAATGAGCAGTTCTTC. It translates to CASSSRGGTKHNEQFF.

In this sample, this clone turned up once. The chain has TRBV19 and TRBJ1-1, with TRBD1 matching 8 bases. CDR3 length equals 13 residues. V lost 6 bases to trimming and J lost 8 bases; unmatched junction nucleotides: 8. CDR1 is LNHDA and CDR2 is SQIVND in the germline V gene (reference sequence). CDR3 sequence (DNA): TGTGCCAGTAGCCTAGGGACAGGAGTAGAAGCTTTCTTT. This translates into CASSLGTGVEAFF.

CDR3 in amino acids: CASSDYRANQPQHF. The CDR3 DNA is TGTGCCAGCAGTGATTACAGGGCCAATCAGCCCCAGCATTTT. This chain uses TRBV6-1 with TRBJ1-5; TRBD1 is a possible D gene (6 bases). The CDR3 consists of 14 residues. Deletions cut 3 bases from V and 3 bases from J, with 9 bases between. Germline V gene data show CDR1 as MNHNS and CDR2 as SASEGT.

This clone was counted between two and nine times. CDR3 in amino acids: CASRGTGEEDTEAFF. DNA for the CDR3: TGTGCCAGCAGGGGGACAGGTGAGGAGGACACTGAAGCTTTCTTT. This chain uses TRBV9 with TRBJ1-1, with TRBD1 identical over 8 bases. Germline CDR1 and CDR2: SGDLS and YYNGEE. The CDR3 contains 15 residues. J was trimmed by 3 bases and V by 5 bases; bases with no gene match: 9. The full variable domain, with the rest looked up from reference TRBV9 and TRBJ1-1, is DSGVTQTPKHLITATGQRVTLRCSPRSGDLSVYWYQQSLDQGLQFLIQYYNGEERAKGNILERFSAQQFPDLHSELNLSSLELGDSALYFCASRGTGEEDTEAFFGQGTRLTVV.

In its sample, this clone was seen a few times. This chain joins TRBV27 and TRBJ1-1; the D is unclear. Germline CDR1 and CDR2: MNHEY and SMNVEV (reference sequence). The CDR3 covers 13 residues. V was shortened by 3 bases and J by 1 base, with 6 bases between the two germline ends. CDR3 in amino acids: CASSFLRNTEAFF. The CDR3 nucleotides are TGTGCCAGCAGTTTCCTCAGGAACACTGAAGCTTTCTTT.

J is TRBJ2-2 and V is TRBV12-5; TRBD2 aligns across 14 bases. V lost 6 bases and J lost 7; bases outside the gene matches: 7. The CDR3 consists of 16 residues. CDR1 and CDR2 from the germline V gene are LGHNT and FRNRAP. CDR3 nucleotides: TGTGCTAGTGGCCGCGGACTAGCGGGAGGAAACGGGGAGCTGTTTTTT. It encodes CASGRGLAGGNGELFF.

CDR3 in DNA: TGTGCCAGCAGCTCATATTATCAGGGGGCAAACACTGAAGCTTTCTTT. Its protein is CASSSYYQGANTEAFF. The J gene is TRBJ1-1, the V gene TRBV7-9, with 8 bases identical to TRBD1. Germline-derived CDR1 and CDR2 are SEHNR and FQNEAQ (reference sequence). Unmatched junction bases numbered 9, after V lost 4 bases and J lost 2 bases. The CDR3 contains 16 residues.

The sample holds one count of this clone. The chain combines TRBV27 with TRBJ2-5; D is possibly TRBD1 (6 bases). V lost 2 bases and J 5 bases, leaving 12 bases between the germline ends. CDR1 is MNHEY and CDR2 is SMNVEV in the germline V gene (reference sequence). This CDR3 is 14 amino acids long. In DNA form, the CDR3 reads TGTGCCAGCAGTTTAATCCCAGGGGAGGAGACCCAGTACTTC. Translation: CASSLIPGEETQYF.

The CDR3 bases are TGTGCCACCAGCAGAGGGGCGGGGGGTGAAAAACTGTTTTTT. Its translation: CATSRGAGGEKLFF. The V gene is TRBV15, the J gene TRBJ1-4, with a possible D match to TRBD1 (5 bases). The CDR3 spans 14 residues. V lost 1 base, J lost 7 bases, and 10 bases lay in between. Germline V gene lookup returns CDR1 LNHNV and CDR2 YYDKDF (reference sequence).

The chain combines TRBV30 with TRBJ1-3; tentatively, D is TRBD1 (5 bases). With 5 bases removed from V and 0 bases from J, the gap between germline ends came to 11 bases. Germline V gene lookup returns CDR1 GTSNPN and CDR2 SVGIG (reference sequence). The CDR3 contains 14 residues. The CDR3 DNA reads TGTGCCTGGGAACAGGTTTACTCTGGAAACACCATATATTTT. Protein: CAWEQVYSGNTIYF.

Regarding this clone: The junction and the germline gene differ at one end; a read error may be behind it. This chain links TRBV5-3 with TRBJ1-1, with D unclear. TRBV5-3 is known as an ORF, though its function is uncertain. This CDR3 region has 12 residues. CDR3: CASSLVTHEAFF. CDR3 nucleotides: TGTGCCAGCAGCTTGGTTACACATGAAGCTTTCTTT.

This chain links TRBV7-9 with TRBJ1-4; D perhaps matches TRBD1 (6 bases). The germline V gene has CDR1 SEHNR and CDR2 FQNEAQ (reference sequence). There are 14 residues in the CDR3. With 6 bases removed from V and 10 bases from J, the gap between germline ends came to 18 bases. CDR3 residues: CASRPVSAGAKLFF. CDR3 nucleotides: TGTGCCAGCAGACCGGTCAGTGCGGGGGCAAAACTGTTTTTT.

This chain connects TRBV5-8 to TRBJ1-6; no definite D call. Looked up from germline, CDR1 is SGHTS and CDR2 is YDEGEE. The CDR3 length is 16 residues. Trimming stripped 0 bases from V and 0 bases from J, with 7 bases between. The chain's CDR3 is CASSLVPSSYNSPLHF. CDR3 nucleotides: TGTGCCAGCAGCTTGGTTCCGAGCTCCTATAATTCACCCCTCCACTTT.

This rearrangement joins TRBV6-1 to TRBJ2-5; perhaps TRBD2 as D (7 bases). The CDR3 is made up of 16 amino acids. Trimming took off 4 bases at V and 5 bases at J, with 20 bases between the two ends. Germline CDR1 MNHNS, CDR2 SASEGT. The CDR3 spells CASSGGLGGGQETQYF. The CDR3 DNA reads as TGTGCCAGCAGTGGGGGATTAGGGGGGGGCCAGGAGACCCAGTACTTC.

V gene TRBV5-4 combines with J gene TRBJ2-7, with D maybe TRBD1 (5 bases). Trimming removed 1 base at V and 6 bases at J, with 11 bases between. CDR1 and CDR2 from the germline V gene are SGHNT and YYREEE (reference sequence). The CDR3 contains 13 residues. In DNA form, the CDR3 reads TGTGCCAGCAGCTTGTTTACCACAGGCGAGCAGTACTTC. Its translation: CASSLFTTGEQYF.

J is TRBJ2-5 and V is TRBV29-1; D is perhaps TRBD2 (5 bases). Deletions cut 5 bases from V and 5 bases from J, with 12 bases between. This CDR3 is 12 amino acids long. Germline CDR1 SQVTM, CDR2 ANQGSEA. CDR3 residues: CSVTSSRETQYF. CDR3 DNA: TGCAGCGTTACTAGTTCTAGGGAGACCCAGTACTTC.